The subject of this entry is one T cell receptor beta chain. The antigen is unknown. Produced via immunoSEQ multiplex PCR; TCRdb's table is partial and in-frame only. The sample includes approximately 260,000 clones, approximately 84% of them seen just once. The germline gives CDR1 SGHDT, CDR2 YYEEEE. This CDR3 region has 15 residues. V shed 1 base and J 1 base; nucleotides not matched to a gene: 1. The record originates from a study of Tregs in tolerant kidney transplant recipients. Study conclusions and caveats: Expanding Tregs on activated donor B cells appeared to best identify donor-specific TCRbeta clones.

Unstimulated regulatory T cells (CD4+CD25+CD127-), CD4+CD25- non-regulatory cells, CD4 and CD8 cells were FACS-sorted from thawed PBMCs. The chain links TRBV5-6 to TRBJ2-5; 10 bases agree with TRBD1. The receptor was derived from a human donor in good health. Sample: CD4+ T cells from blood. CDR3 sequence (DNA): TGTGCCAGCAGCTTGCGGACAGGGGGCCAAGAGACCCAGTACTTC. Its protein is CASSLRTGGQETQYF.